The sequence of this T cell receptor (beta chain) was determined in a study of T cells in Graves' hyperthyroidism and ophthalmopathy. RNA transcripts gave rise to amplified TCR beta CDR3 regions. The HTBI primer set served for first-round RT-PCR of the TCR CDR3. TCRdb re-called the multiplex PCR reads with MiXCR, one entry per CDR3 protein. This sample has more than 650,000 distinct CDR3 sequences, with approximately 15% found just once. CDR1 and CDR2 from the germline V gene are KGHDR and SFDVKD. The CDR3 has 17 amino acids. V lost 4 bases, J lost 2 bases, and 18 bases lay in between. This clonotype was picked up many times.

V gene TRBV24-1 combines with J gene TRBJ2-3; D is tentatively TRBD1 or TRBD2 (5 bases each). The TCR comes from a woman aged 18-35 years with Graves' hyperthyroidism. The material sequenced was blood. The DNA of the CDR3 is TGTGCCACCAGTGAACCTGGGACGGTGTACTCCACAGATACGCAGTATTTT. Its protein product is CATSEPGTVYSTDTQYF.